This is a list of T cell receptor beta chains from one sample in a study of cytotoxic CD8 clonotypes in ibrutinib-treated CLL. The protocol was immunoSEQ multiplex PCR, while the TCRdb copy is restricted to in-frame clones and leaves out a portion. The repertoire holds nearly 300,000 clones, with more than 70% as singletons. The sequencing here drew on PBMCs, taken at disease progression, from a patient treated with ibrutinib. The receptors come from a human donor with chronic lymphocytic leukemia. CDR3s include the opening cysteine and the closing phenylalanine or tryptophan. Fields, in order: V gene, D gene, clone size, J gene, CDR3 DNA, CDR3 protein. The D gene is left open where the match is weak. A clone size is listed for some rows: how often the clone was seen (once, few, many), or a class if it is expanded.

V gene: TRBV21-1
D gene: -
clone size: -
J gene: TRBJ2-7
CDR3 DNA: TGTGCCAGCAGCAAAGGGGAAACTAGCGGGAGACCCTACGAGCAGTACTTC
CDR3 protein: CASSKGETSGRPYEQYF

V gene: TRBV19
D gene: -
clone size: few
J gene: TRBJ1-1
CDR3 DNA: TGTGCCAGTAAGAGCCCAGGAACTGAAGCTTTCTTT
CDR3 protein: CASKSPGTEAFF

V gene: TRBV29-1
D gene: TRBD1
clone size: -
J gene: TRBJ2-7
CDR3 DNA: TGCAGCGTTCGGGACAGGCAATACGAGCAGTACTTC
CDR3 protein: CSVRDRQYEQYF

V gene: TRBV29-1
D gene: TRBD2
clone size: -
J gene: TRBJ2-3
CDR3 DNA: TGCAGCGCCGGTGGGGCACGGGAGGGCCGAACAGATACGCAGTATTTT
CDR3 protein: CSAGGAREGRTDTQYF

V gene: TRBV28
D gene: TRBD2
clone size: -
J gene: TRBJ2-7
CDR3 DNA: TGTGCCACCACGGGGGGTAGGGGTTACGAGCAGTACTTC
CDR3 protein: CATTGGRGYEQYF

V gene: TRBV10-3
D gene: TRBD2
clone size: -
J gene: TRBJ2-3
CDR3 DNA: TGTGCCATCAGTGACTCAGCGGGAGTGATCACAGATACGCAGTATTTT
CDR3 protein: CAISDSAGVITDTQYF

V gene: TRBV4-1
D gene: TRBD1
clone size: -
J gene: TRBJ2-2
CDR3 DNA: TGCGCCAGCAGCCAAGAGGACAGGGTAACCGGGGAGCTGTTTTTT
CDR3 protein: CASSQEDRVTGELFF

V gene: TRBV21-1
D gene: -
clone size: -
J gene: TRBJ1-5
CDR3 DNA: TGTGCCAGCAGCCCCCGGACAGGGAGCAATCAGCCCCAGCATTTT
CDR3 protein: CASSPRTGSNQPQHF

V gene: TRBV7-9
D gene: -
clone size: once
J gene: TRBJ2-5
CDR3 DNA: TGTGCCAGCAGCTTAGACACCTTCGAAGAGACCCAGTACTTC
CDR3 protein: CASSLDTFEETQYF

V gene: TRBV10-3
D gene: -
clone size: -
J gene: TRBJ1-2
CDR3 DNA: TGTGCCATCAGTGAGCCCTTACGGGGGCGAGGGTATGGCTACACCTTC
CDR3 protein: CAISEPLRGRGYGYTF

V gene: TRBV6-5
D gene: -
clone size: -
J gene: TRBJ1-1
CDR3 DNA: TGTGCCAGCAGGGTCAGGGGCCCAATAGGTACTGAAGCTTTCTTT
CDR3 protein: CASRVRGPIGTEAFF

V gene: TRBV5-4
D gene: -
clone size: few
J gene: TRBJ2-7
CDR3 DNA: TGTGCCAGCAGCCGCGACGGGAACTCCTACGAGCAGTACTTC
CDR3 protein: CASSRDGNSYEQYF

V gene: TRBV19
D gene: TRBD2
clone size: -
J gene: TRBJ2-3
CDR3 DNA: TGTGCCAGTAGTATAACAGCCTCGGGCGGGAGTTCGATGGGAGATACGCAGTATTTT
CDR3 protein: CASSITASGGSSMGDTQYF

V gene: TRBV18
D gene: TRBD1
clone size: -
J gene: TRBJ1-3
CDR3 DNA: TGTGCCAGCTCACCACGGACAGGCTCTGGAAACACCATATATTTT
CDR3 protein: CASSPRTGSGNTIYF

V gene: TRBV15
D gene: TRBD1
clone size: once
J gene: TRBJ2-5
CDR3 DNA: TGTGCCACCAGCAGAAGCTCCGGGACAGGGGGATGGGAGACCCAGTACTTC
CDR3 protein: CATSRSSGTGGWETQYF

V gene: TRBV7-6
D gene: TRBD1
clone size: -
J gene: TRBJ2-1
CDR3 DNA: TGTGCCAGCAGCCAGACAGGGGGTGGGCAGTTCTTC
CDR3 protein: CASSQTGGGQFF

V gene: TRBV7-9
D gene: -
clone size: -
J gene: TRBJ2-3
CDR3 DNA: TGTGCCAGCAGCAACGCCCGGGGGACCACAGATACGCAGTATTTT
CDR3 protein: CASSNARGTTDTQYF

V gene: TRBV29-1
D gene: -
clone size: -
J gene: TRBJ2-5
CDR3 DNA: TGCAGCGTTGAAGATTTTCGGGAGCGAGAGACCCAGTACTTC
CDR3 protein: CSVEDFRERETQYF

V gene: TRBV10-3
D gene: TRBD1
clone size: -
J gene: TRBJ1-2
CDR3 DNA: TGTGCCATCAGTGTGGGACAGGGGGCGACCGGCTACACCTTC
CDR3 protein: CAISVGQGATGYTF

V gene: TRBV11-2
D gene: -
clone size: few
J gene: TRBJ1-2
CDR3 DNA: TGTGCCAGCAGCTTAGTTTCGGGCTCAGGCTACACCTTC
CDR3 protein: CASSLVSGSGYTF

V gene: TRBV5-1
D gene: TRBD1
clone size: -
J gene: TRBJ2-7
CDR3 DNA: TGCGCCAGCAGTCCGGATCCCGGACAGGGGTCTCCCGAGCAGTACTTC
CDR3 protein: CASSPDPGQGSPEQYF

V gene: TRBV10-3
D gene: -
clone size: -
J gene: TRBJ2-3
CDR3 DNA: TGTGCCATCAGTGTACAGGGTTCAGATACGCAGTATTTT
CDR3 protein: CAISVQGSDTQYF